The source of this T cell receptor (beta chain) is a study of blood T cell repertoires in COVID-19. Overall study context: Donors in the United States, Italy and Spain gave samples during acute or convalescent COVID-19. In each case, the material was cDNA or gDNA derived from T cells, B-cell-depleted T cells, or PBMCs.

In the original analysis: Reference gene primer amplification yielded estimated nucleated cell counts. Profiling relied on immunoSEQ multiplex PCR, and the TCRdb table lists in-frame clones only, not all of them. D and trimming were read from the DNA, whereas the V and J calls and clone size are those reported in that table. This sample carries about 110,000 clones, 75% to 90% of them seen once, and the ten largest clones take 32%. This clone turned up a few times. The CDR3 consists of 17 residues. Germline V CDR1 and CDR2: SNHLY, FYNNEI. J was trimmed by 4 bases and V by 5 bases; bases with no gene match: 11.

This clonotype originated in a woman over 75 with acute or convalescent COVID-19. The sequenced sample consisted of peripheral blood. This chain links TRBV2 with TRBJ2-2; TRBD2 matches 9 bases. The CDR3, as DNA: TGTGCCAGCAGTCAAGGGTGGCGGGGGGGTGGCACCGGGGAGCTGTTTTTT. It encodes CASSQGWRGGGTGELFF.